One sample yielded the 27 T cell receptor beta chains listed below, sequenced in a study of CD8+ T cells in alopecia areata. Sequencing templates came from extracted RNA that was reverse transcribed into cDNA. Sequenced by immunoSEQ multiplex PCR; TCRdb stores in-frame clones only, minus some. The sample contains 170,000 or so clones, around 63% of which appear only once. The source was CD4+ T cells sorted from blood, collected at week 0. The origin of the receptors is a human donor with alopecia areata.

The chain links TRBV7-3 to TRBJ2-5, with 10 bases lining up with TRBD2. The CDR3 totals 14 residues. Germline lookup yields CDR1 SGHTA and CDR2 FQGTGA. V lost 5 bases and J lost 5; bases outside the gene matches: 5. CDR3 protein: CASSLIAGGETQYF. As DNA, the CDR3 is TGTGCCAGCAGCCTTATAGCGGGGGGTGAGACCCAGTACTTC. The full variable domain, rest sourced from reference TRBV7-3 and TRBJ2-5, is GAGVSQTPSNKVTEKGKYVELRCDPISGHTALYWYRQSLGQGPEFLIYFQGTGAADDSGLPNDRFFAVRPEGSVSTLKIQRTERGDSAVYLCASSLIAGGETQYFGPGTRLLVL.

The J gene is TRBJ2-1, the V gene TRBV7-2; D is uncertain. The CDR3 is 12 amino acids. Per the germline V gene, CDR1 is SGHTA and CDR2 is FQGNSA. The V and J ends lost 5 bases and 4 bases respectively, with 6 bases between them. The CDR3 reads CASSRPYNEQFF. Here the CDR3 DNA reads TGTGCCAGCAGCCGGCCGTACAATGAGCAGTTCTTC.

The chain employs TRBV25-1 and TRBJ2-4, with D unclear. From germline, CDR1 is MGHDK and CDR2 SYGVNS. Trimming stripped 3 bases from V and 9 bases from J, with 15 bases between. The CDR3 totals 14 residues. CDR3 nucleotide sequence: TGTGCCAGCAGTGACCGACGCATTGCAGGCATTCAGTACTTC. Amino acid sequence: CASSDRRIAGIQYF.

This clone came up a few times. The rearrangement links TRBV29-1 to TRBJ1-2; D possibly corresponds to TRBD1 (6 bases). The CDR3 contains 11 residues. Germline values: CDR1 SQVTM, CDR2 ANQGSEA. Trimming removed 5 bases from V and 7 bases from J, with 11 bases in between. The CDR3: CSVTGISGYTF. In nucleotides, the CDR3 is TGCAGCGTTACAGGGATTAGTGGCTACACCTTC.

This chain links TRBV14 with TRBJ1-1; D gene ambiguous. Germline lookup yields CDR1 SGHDN and CDR2 FVKESK. The CDR3 runs 16 residues. V was trimmed by 0 bases and J by 0 bases, leaving 11 bases between them. The CDR3 here is CASSQDRLALNTEAFF. The CDR3 coding sequence is TGTGCCAGCAGCCAAGATCGCCTTGCCTTGAACACTGAAGCTTTCTTT. Full variable domain (rest looked up from reference TRBV14 and TRBJ1-1): EAGVTQFPSHSVIEKGQTVTLRCDPISGHDNLYWYRRVMGKEIKFLLHFVKESKQDESGMPNNRFLAERTGGTYSTLKVQPAELEDSGVYFCASSQDRLALNTEAFFGQGTRLTVV.

The chain recombines TRBV29-1 with TRBJ2-7; 7 bases are shared with TRBD1. Germline values: CDR1 SQVTM, CDR2 ANQGSEA. CDR3 length: 13 residues. V lost 6 bases, J lost 2 bases, and 7 bases stayed unmatched. The CDR3 is CSVLGDSTYEQYF. The CDR3 DNA is TGCAGCGTCCTAGGGGACAGCACCTACGAGCAGTACTTC.

This clone came up once. V and J are TRBV29-1 and TRBJ2-7; D might be TRBD2 (5 bases). Germline loops: CDR1 SQVTM, CDR2 ANQGSEA. This CDR3 comprises 13 residues. V gave up 5 bases and J gave up 2 bases, with 13 bases separating them. For the CDR3, the DNA is TGCAGCGTTTCAGTGGGGAGCGCCTACGAGCAGTACTTC. Protein: CSVSVGSAYEQYF.

The chain carries TRBV29-1 and TRBJ2-3; possibly TRBD1 or TRBD2 for D (5 bases each). CDR3 length: 14 residues. The germline gives CDR1 SQVTM, CDR2 ANQGSEA. Trimming shortened V by 4 bases and J by 4 bases, and 15 bases separated the two germline ends. The CDR3 reads CSVGGKELADTQYF. Here the CDR3 DNA reads TGCAGCGTTGGGGGCAAGGAACTAGCAGATACGCAGTATTTT.

J is TRBJ2-2 and V is TRBV11-1; 9 bases match TRBD1. The V gene's germline CDR1 is SGHAT and CDR2 FQDESV (reference sequence). The CDR3 is made up of 14 amino acids. V lost 1 base and J lost 6; bases outside the gene matches: 0. The CDR3: CASSLGQGAGELFF. The CDR3 DNA reads as TGTGCCAGCAGCTTAGGACAGGGGGCCGGGGAGCTGTTTTTT.

The chain carries TRBV11-2 and TRBJ2-2; the D gene could be TRBD1 or TRBD2 (5 bases each). Trimming took 5 bases from V and 3 from J, leaving 13 bases between them. The V gene's germline CDR1 is SGHAT and CDR2 FQNNGV. This CDR3 is 15 amino acids long. CDR3 sequence: CASSVMGPDTGELFF. Written as DNA, the CDR3 is TGTGCCAGCAGCGTAATGGGACCGGACACCGGGGAGCTGTTTTTT.

The rearrangement joins TRBV23-1 to TRBJ2-2; D possibly corresponds to TRBD1 (6 bases). TRBV23-1 is an open reading frame, and its role is uncertain. The ends were cut back, 1 base at V and 6 bases at J, with 24 bases in the middle. The CDR3 sequence is 19 residues long. CDR3: CASSQYEFERTEGAGELFF. The CDR3 region has the DNA TGCGCCAGCAGTCAATACGAGTTTGAGCGGACAGAGGGGGCCGGGGAGCTGTTTTTT.

The rearrangement joins TRBV20-1 to TRBJ2-7; D call uncertain. The V gene's germline CDR1 is DFQATT and CDR2 SNEGSKA (reference sequence). Trimming removed 3 bases at V and 7 bases at J, with 10 bases between. This CDR3 is built from 11 residues. In nucleotides, the CDR3 is TGCAGTGCTAGTCTACAGAGGGAGCAGTACTTC. It is translated as CSASLQREQYF.

The V gene is TRBV29-1, the J gene TRBJ1-2, with a tentative D call TRBD1 (6 bases). The CDR3 sequence is 11 residues long. With 3 bases removed from V and 7 bases from J, the gap between germline ends came to 9 bases. Germline CDR1 reads SQVTM; CDR2 reads ANQGSEA. The CDR3 spells CSVEGAFGYTF. As DNA, the CDR3 is TGCAGCGTTGAGGGGGCTTTTGGCTACACCTTC.

The rearrangement links TRBV13 to TRBJ2-7, with a weak D call TRBD2 (6 bases). Germline CDR1 is PRHDT and CDR2 is FYEKMQ (reference sequence). V lost 3 bases to trimming and J lost 6 bases, with 9 bases between them. The length of the CDR3 is 12 residues. For the CDR3, the DNA is TGTGCCAGCAGCTTGAAGGGAGGCGAGCAGTACTTC. Protein sequence: CASSLKGGEQYF.

This clone was counted between two and nine times. The chain employs TRBV30 and TRBJ1-1, with a tentative D call TRBD1 (5 bases). This CDR3 contains 12 residues. V lost 8 bases, J lost 4 bases, and 14 bases lay in between. The germline CDR1 and CDR2 sequences are GTSNPN and SVGIG (reference sequence). The CDR3 bases are TGTGCCCAGGGACGGATTATCACTGAAGCTTTCTTT. Amino acid sequence: CAQGRIITEAFF.

The gene calls are TRBV6-6 and TRBJ2-3; D unresolved. The CDR3 is 11 residues long. CDR1 is MNHNY, CDR2 SVGAGI, per germline (reference sequence). The V end was cut by 6 bases, the J end by 6 bases, with 7 bases between. The CDR3 loop reads CASRYADTQYF. The CDR3 nucleotides are TGTGCCAGCAGATACGCGGATACGCAGTATTTT.

This clone was picked up a small number of times. The chain links TRBV7-2 to TRBJ2-1; D might be TRBD2 (5 bases). Between the trimmed V and J ends, which lost 1 base and 10 bases, there was a span of 11 bases. Germline V CDR1 and CDR2: SGHTA, FQGNSA. The CDR3 sequence is 13 residues long. CDR3 nucleotide sequence: TGTGCCAGCAGCTTAGATCCGGGAACCGAGCAGTTCTTC. It translates to CASSLDPGTEQFF.

This clone was detected only once. This chain uses TRBV29-1 with TRBJ1-1, with unresolved D. Germline CDR1 is SQVTM and CDR2 is ANQGSEA. The CDR3 is made up of 14 amino acids. V lost 3 bases, J lost 3 bases, and 14 bases lay in between. In DNA, the CDR3 is TGCAGCGTTGAGCGGCGGGCCTTGGACACTGAAGCTTTCTTT. Protein product: CSVERRALDTEAFF.

V is TRBV30 and J is TRBJ2-3; maybe TRBD2 (5 bases). The germline gives CDR1 GTSNPN, CDR2 SVGIG (reference sequence). The CDR3 has 12 residues. V was pared by 1 base and J by 6 bases, with 8 bases between. CDR3 nucleotides: TGTGCCTGGAGTGGACTAAGGGATACGCAGTATTTT. Translating it yields CAWSGLRDTQYF.

The chain is built from TRBV10-3 and TRBJ1-2; a possible D gene is TRBD1 (6 bases). This CDR3 is built from 13 residues. Trimming left V 2 bases short and J 8 bases short, with 12 bases between. From germline, CDR1 is ENHRY and CDR2 SYGVKD. CDR3 sequence (DNA): TGTGCCATCAGTGAGCCGGGGGGCGTAGGCTACACCTTC. Translating it yields CAISEPGGVGYTF.

The chain combines TRBV5-1 with TRBJ1-1; possibly TRBD1 for D (5 bases). This CDR3 spans 13 amino acids. CDR1 SGHRS and CDR2 YFSETQ come from the germline V gene. Trimming stripped 0 bases from V and 8 bases from J, with 11 bases between. The DNA of the CDR3 is TGCGCCAGCAGCTTGGGGCAGGGACTCGAAGCTTTCTTT. This translates into CASSLGQGLEAFF.

The J gene is TRBJ2-3, the V gene TRBV29-1; no reliable D call. Trimming took off 1 base at V and 8 bases at J, with 4 bases between the two ends. This CDR3 comprises 10 residues. Germline-derived CDR1 and CDR2 are SQVTM and ANQGSEA. The CDR3 loop is CSVEVATQYF. The CDR3 region has the DNA TGCAGCGTTGAAGTGGCTACGCAGTATTTT.

The DNA of the CDR3 is TGTGCCAGCAGTTTTTCGAGGAGGGCTAACTATGGCTACACCTTC. It yields the protein CASSFSRRANYGYTF. The chain has TRBV27 and TRBJ1-2; D unclear. The CDR3 extends over 15 amino acids. The germline V gene has CDR1 MNHEY and CDR2 SMNVEV (reference sequence). V was shortened by 3 bases and J by 0 bases, with 11 bases between the two germline ends.

This sequence joins TRBV5-1 and TRBJ1-1, with 7 bases fitting TRBD1. The CDR3 spans 16 residues. Trimming removed 4 bases from V and 1 base from J; junction bases left unmatched: 10. Per the germline V gene, CDR1 is SGHRS and CDR2 is YFSETQ. The CDR3 sequence: CASSGLPGQQNTEAFF. CDR3 sequence (DNA): TGCGCCAGCAGCGGACTACCGGGACAGCAGAACACTGAAGCTTTCTTT.

This clone was observed a few times. The chain links TRBV18 to TRBJ2-7; weak D call: TRBD1 (9 bases). Trimming removed 5 bases at V and 3 bases at J, with 20 bases between. The germline CDR1 and CDR2 sequences are KGHSH and LQKENI. CDR3 size: 16 residues. For the CDR3, the DNA is TGTGCCAGCTCATTAGCGGGACAGGGAAGTTTCTACGAGCAGTACTTC. It is translated as CASSLAGQGSFYEQYF.

V and J are TRBV25-1 and TRBJ2-1; no definite D call. Germline CDR1 is MGHDK and CDR2 is SYGVNS. The CDR3 is 13 residues long. V was pared by 4 bases and J by 7 bases, with 11 bases between. Written as DNA, the CDR3 is TGTGCCAGCAGTGCACTCAGTGGGAATGAGCAGTTCTTC. Protein product: CASSALSGNEQFF.

The chain has TRBV30 and TRBJ2-7; TRBD1 agrees at 8 bases. Germline CDR1 GTSNPN, CDR2 SVGIG (reference sequence). The CDR3 contains 15 residues. The ends lost 1 base at V and 4 bases at J; junction bases unmatched: 9. CDR3 DNA sequence: TGTGCCTGGAGTGCCCCCCGGACAGGGTATTACGAGCAGTACTTC. As protein: CAWSAPRTGYYEQYF.